This TCR beta chain comes out of a study of T cell responses to AZD1222 COVID-19 vaccine. General study findings and limits: Mostly white British, mostly female donors; authors suggested clonal diversity may be underestimated.

Using immunoSEQ multiplex PCR, the repertoire was profiled, and TCRdb retains in-frame clones only, with some absent. The sample shows 100,000 to 150,000 clones, about 85% of them seen only once. Germline V gene lookup returns CDR1 SGHRS and CDR2 YFSETQ. Germline trimming cut 0 bases from V and 1 base from J; bases unmatched to any gene: 1. The CDR3 runs 15 residues. Turning to this clone: Its antigen is not known.

The chain has TRBV5-1 and TRBJ1-3; TRBD1 matches at 7 bases. The starting material was peripheral blood, obtained on day 0 of AZD1222 vaccination. The TCR comes from an adult in good health. The CDR3 region has the DNA TGCGCCAGCAGCTTGGAGACAGGGTCTGGAAACACCATATATTTT. It specifies CASSLETGSGNTIYF.